This T cell receptor beta chain was identified during a study of T cell repertoires in cytomegalovirus infection. Background on the study: Carrying CMV and the relevant HLA type showed in public TCR beta signatures.

TCRdb redid the calling of the reads with MiXCR, one entry per CDR3 protein. The table lists under 350,000 distinct CDR3 sequences, about 8.8% of them singletons. Study-level points and caveats: Carriage of CMV together with the relevant HLA was identifiable through cumulative public TCR beta family frequency. Dominant in the ex vivo response were TCR beta clonotypes restricted by HLA-C and specific for CMV.

This clonotype has ten or more counts. Its antigen is currently unknown. The germline V and J ends were trimmed by 5 bases and 8 bases, with 16 bases remaining between them. The CDR3 length is 14 residues. Per the germline V gene, CDR1 is SGHAT and CDR2 is FQNNGV. The genes are TRBV11-2 and TRBJ2-1; D possibly corresponds to TRBD2 (6 bases). This TCR derives from a human donor in good health (CMV status not recorded). Some clones in this sample may be carry-over from other donors' samples. The sequencing sample was made of PBMCs. As DNA, the CDR3 is TGTGCCAGCAGCCTGAGGGTTTGGAGGGATGAGCAGTTCTTC. This sequence encodes CASSLRVWRDEQFF.